What follows is one TCR beta chain and its context. The antigen remains unidentified. One end of the junction does not line up with germline, which may come from a read error. Profiling relied on immunoSEQ multiplex PCR, and the TCRdb table lists in-frame clones only, not all of them. The sample carries 81,000 or so clones, about 91% recorded once. Looked up from germline, CDR1 is KGHSH and CDR2 is LQKENI. The CDR3 has 16 amino acids. This entry belongs to a study of Tregs in tolerant kidney transplant recipients. Findings and caveats of the study: No direct test of biological reproducibility was done here. Findings come from small patient numbers and require larger validation. For some patients, primers changed over time, blocking nucleotide-level comparison. Activated donor B cell expansion appeared to reveal the most relevant donor-specific TCRbeta repertoire.

Related graft donors supplied nonmyeloablative bone marrow transplants, and mixed chimerism was transient. The chain combines TRBV18 with TRBJ2-1; 9 bases map to TRBD1. This TCR came from a human patient who received a combined kidney and bone marrow transplant. The graft donor may have given rise to some T cells. This material consisted of CD4+ T cells from blood (PBMCs), taken 24 months after the transplant. Here the CDR3 reads CASSPRTGGAYNEQFF. The CDR3 nucleotides are TGTGCCAGCTCCCCACGAACAGGGGGCGCCTACAATGAGCAGTTCTTC. Complete variable domain (other parts from reference TRBV18 and TRBJ2-1): NAGVMQNPRHLVRRRGQEARLRCSPMKGHSHVYWYRQLPEEGLKFMVYLQKENIIDESGMPKERFSAEFPKEGPSILRIQQVVRGDSAAYFCASSPRTGGAYNEQFFGPGTRLTVL.